A single sample is the source of the 16 T cell receptor beta chains below, sequenced in a study of technical replicates of blood from a handful of donors. The repertoire was sequenced with immunoSEQ multiplex PCR; TCRdb's copy has only in-frame clones and lacks some. The data show roughly 50,000 clones, with around 95% seen just once and about 4.4% held by the top ten. The sequencing sample was made of PBMCs. These receptors were obtained from a human donor in good health. Some clones in this sample may be carry-over from other donors' samples.

This clone was observed a single time. V gene TRBV7-8 combines with J gene TRBJ2-1; TRBD2 aligns across 7 bases. V trimming: 5 bases; J trimming: 0 bases; junction bases outside the gene matches: 7. Germline V gene data show CDR1 as SGHVS and CDR2 as FQNEAQ. The CDR3 spans 16 residues. CDR3 DNA sequence: TGTGCCAGCAGCCCAACCGGGGGGACCTCCTACAATGAGCAGTTCTTC. This sequence encodes CASSPTGGTSYNEQFF.

In this sample, this clone turned up once. The chain recombines TRBV29-1 with TRBJ2-1; 7 nucleotides agree with TRBD1. Germline lookup yields CDR1 SQVTM and CDR2 ANQGSEA. Losses at the gene ends were 2 bases for V and 6 bases for J; bases not matched to a gene: 7. This CDR3 comprises 14 residues. The CDR3 spells CSVEPVTGANEQFF. The CDR3 DNA sequence: TGCAGCGTTGAACCCGTCACAGGGGCCAATGAGCAGTTCTTC.

V gene TRBV5-1 combines with J gene TRBJ2-1; 16 bases map to TRBD2. The junction had 1 base not matched to a gene; V was cut back by 0 bases and J by 7 bases. CDR3 length: 16 amino acids. CDR1 and CDR2 (germline): SGHRS, YFSETQ. In nucleotides, the CDR3 is TGCGCCAGCAGCTTGGCGGGACTAGCGGGGGGGAATGAGCAGTTCTTC. This translates into CASSLAGLAGGNEQFF.

V usage is TRBV6-5 and J usage is TRBJ1-6; TRBD1 might be the D (5 bases). The CDR3 runs to 15 residues. Trimming shortened V by 6 bases and J by 6 bases, and 15 bases separated the two germline ends. Germline-derived CDR1 and CDR2 are MNHEY and SVGAGI. The CDR3 protein is CASRLLRQTNSPLHF. The CDR3 coding sequence is TGTGCCAGCAGGCTTTTGAGACAGACTAATTCACCCCTCCACTTT.

The chain is built from TRBV14 and TRBJ2-5, with D hard to call. Trimming removed 3 bases at V and 5 bases at J, with 4 bases between. Germline V gives CDR1 SGHDN, CDR2 FVKESK. This CDR3 is built from 11 residues. The CDR3 DNA sequence: TGTGCCAGCAGCCACGGGGAGACCCAGTACTTC. This encodes CASSHGETQYF.

The V gene is TRBV5-1, the J gene TRBJ2-3; TRBD2 is a possible D gene (7 bases). The length of the CDR3 is 15 residues. V lost 0 bases to trimming and J lost 3 bases, with 11 bases between them. The germline V gene has CDR1 SGHRS and CDR2 YFSETQ. The DNA for the CDR3 is TGCGCCAGCAGCTTGGAAGGGGGGGAAACAGATACGCAGTATTTT. This codes for CASSLEGGETDTQYF.

The chain carries TRBV5-1 and TRBJ2-1; 7 bases map to TRBD2. CDR3 length: 14 residues. Trimming cost V 4 bases and J 7 bases; bases outside gene matches: 8. The V gene's germline CDR1 is SGHRS and CDR2 YFSETQ. The CDR3 protein is CASSPSPGGNEQFF. Written as DNA, the CDR3 is TGCGCCAGCAGCCCCAGCCCGGGAGGAAATGAGCAGTTCTTC. The complete variable domain, with remaining parts taken from reference TRBV5-1 and TRBJ2-1, reads KAGVTQTPRYLIKTRGQQVTLSCSPISGHRSVSWYQQTPGQGLQFLFEYFSETQRNKGNFPGRFSGRQFSNSRSEMNVSTLELGDSALYLCASSPSPGGNEQFFGPGTRLTVL.

The chain recombines TRBV27 with TRBJ2-1, with 9 bases fitting TRBD1. V gave up 5 bases and J gave up 4 bases; unmatched junction bases: 6. CDR1 is MNHEY and CDR2 is SMNVEV in the germline V gene (reference sequence). The CDR3 length is 15 residues. CDR3 protein: CASSTPGTGYNEQFF. The CDR3 DNA reads TGTGCCAGCAGTACCCCCGGGACAGGGTACAATGAGCAGTTCTTC.

The chain uses TRBV13 and TRBJ2-7, with a possible D match to TRBD2 (5 bases). The CDR3 runs 13 residues. Trimming took off 1 base at V and 6 bases at J, with 10 bases between the two ends. Germline V lookup: CDR1 PRHDT, CDR2 FYEKMQ (reference sequence). The chain's CDR3 is CASSLAPGSEQYF. CDR3 nucleotides: TGTGCCAGCAGCTTAGCTCCGGGGAGCGAGCAGTACTTC.

The chain employs TRBV4-3 and TRBJ2-7, with TRBD1 matching over 8 bases. Trimming took 0 bases from V and 2 from J; bases not matched to a gene: 3. The CDR3 is 15 amino acids. Per the germline V gene, CDR1 is LGHNA and CDR2 is YSLEER. CDR3 nucleotides: TGCGCCAGCAGCCAAGACGCAGGGGGCACCTACGAGCAGTACTTC. This codes for CASSQDAGGTYEQYF.

The gene calls are TRBV11-2 and TRBJ2-2; D unclear. This CDR3 is built from 12 residues. CDR1 and CDR2 from the germline V gene are SGHAT and FQNNGV. V was pared by 8 bases and J by 4 bases, with 8 bases between. The CDR3 nucleotides read TGTGCCAGCGCACATTTCACCGGGGAGCTGTTTTTT. Its protein product is CASAHFTGELFF.

The chain employs TRBV6-5 and TRBJ1-6; D ambiguous. The CDR3 spans 14 residues. Trimming took 4 bases from V and 8 from J, leaving 12 bases between them. Germline V CDR1 and CDR2: MNHEY, SVGAGI. As DNA, the CDR3 is TGTGCCAGCAGTTCACTAAGAGGGTATTCACCCCTCCACTTT. Its protein product is CASSSLRGYSPLHF.

CDR3 protein: CASSFRRGGDTQYF. The CDR3 DNA is TGTGCCAGCAGTTTCCGCCGGGGGGGAGATACGCAGTATTTT. The chain is built from TRBV2 and TRBJ2-3; 8 nucleotides line up with TRBD2. Germline values: CDR1 SNHLY, CDR2 FYNNEI. There are 14 residues in the CDR3. J gave up 5 bases and V 5 bases, and 6 bases lay outside the gene matches.

This clone is a singleton in its sample. This chain uses TRBV6-5 with TRBJ1-1, with D maybe TRBD1 (6 bases). The germline V gene has CDR1 MNHEY and CDR2 SVGAGI. With 2 bases removed from V and 4 bases from J, the gap between germline ends came to 14 bases. This CDR3 is 15 amino acids long. The CDR3 loop reads CASSYSGGRGTEAFF. The CDR3 coding sequence is TGTGCCAGCAGTTACAGCGGGGGCCGGGGCACTGAAGCTTTCTTT.

This clone was found once. The chain carries TRBV5-8 and TRBJ2-6, with a possible D match to TRBD1 (6 bases). The length of the CDR3 is 16 residues. Trimming left V 0 bases short and J 0 bases short, with 7 bases between. Germline-derived CDR1 and CDR2 are SGHTS and YDEGEE. CDR3 DNA: TGTGCCAGCAGCTTGGTGACAGGCTCTGGGGCCAACGTCCTGACTTTC. Amino acids: CASSLVTGSGANVLTF.

The gene calls are TRBV5-6 and TRBJ1-1; 7 bases fit TRBD1. J gave up 1 base and V 2 bases, and 8 bases lay outside the gene matches. Germline V gives CDR1 SGHDT, CDR2 YYEEEE. CDR3 length: 16 amino acids. CDR3 loop: CASSFRPRQGNTEAFF. The CDR3 DNA reads TGTGCCAGCAGCTTCCGCCCGCGACAGGGGAACACTGAAGCTTTCTTT.